The 10 T cell receptor beta chains below come from one sample, sequenced in a study of control samples from healthy donors and cancer patients. Using immunoSEQ multiplex PCR, the repertoire was profiled, and TCRdb retains in-frame clones only, with some absent. The sample yields roughly 88,000 clones, roughly 90% seen once. Sequencing input: blood. These receptors were collected from a woman aged 25 to 39 in good health.

This clone was seen only a few times. The chain has TRBV7-2 and TRBJ2-5; 7 bases are shared with TRBD2. This CDR3 is built from 14 residues. The J segment lost 5 bases and the V segment lost 5 bases, leaving 8 bases of the junction unmatched. CDR1 and CDR2 from the germline V gene are SGHTA and FQGNSA. The CDR3 region is CASSPTGGWETQYF. The CDR3 bases are TGTGCCAGCAGCCCGACGGGGGGTTGGGAGACCCAGTACTTC.

The chain links TRBV18 to TRBJ1-1, with TRBD1 identical over 7 bases. Germline values: CDR1 KGHSH, CDR2 LQKENI. The V segment lost 1 base and the J segment 6 bases; nucleotides outside the gene matches: 8. This CDR3 contains 15 residues. The CDR3 is CASSPRQGGPSEAFF. The CDR3, as DNA: TGTGCCAGCTCACCACGGCAGGGGGGCCCTTCTGAAGCTTTCTTT. The full variable domain, with the rest looked up from reference TRBV18 and TRBJ1-1, is NAGVMQNPRHLVRRRGQEARLRCSPMKGHSHVYWYRQLPEEGLKFMVYLQKENIIDESGMPKERFSAEFPKEGPSILRIQQVVRGDSAAYFCASSPRQGGPSEAFFGQGTRLTVV.

This clone has just one count. This sequence joins TRBV3-1 (or the pseudogene TRBV3-2) and TRBJ1-2; D gene unclear. V gave up 0 bases and J gave up 3 bases, with 11 bases separating them. This CDR3 has 15 residues. The germline V gene has CDR1 LGHDT and CDR2 YNNKEL (reference sequence). CDR3 coding DNA: TGTGCCAGCAGCCAAGACGAGGGTTTTGACTATGGCTACACCTTC. Protein: CASSQDEGFDYGYTF.

With respect to this clone: This CDR3 is also generated by other DNA sequences in the sample. The rearrangement uses TRBV3-1 (or the pseudogene TRBV3-2) and TRBJ2-3; D gene unclear. Germline CDR1 LGHDT, CDR2 YNNKEL (reference sequence). V was shortened by 1 base and J by 3 bases, with 2 bases between the two germline ends. The CDR3 sequence is 12 residues long. The CDR3, as DNA: TGTGCCAGCAGCCAAGTGACAGATACGCAGTATTTT. This gives the protein CASSQVTDTQYF.

The chain has TRBV5-4 and TRBJ1-5; D is unclear. The CDR3 contains 13 residues. Germline CDR1 and CDR2: SGHNT and YYREEE (reference sequence). V shed 0 bases and J shed 9 bases, with 10 bases lying between them. CDR3: CASSLDENWPQHF. DNA for the CDR3: TGTGCCAGCAGCTTGGACGAGAATTGGCCCCAGCATTTT.

This clone has just one count. The chain combines TRBV19 with TRBJ2-7; 7 bases are a match to TRBD1. The CDR3 loop spans 14 amino acids. The J segment lost 5 bases and the V segment lost 5 bases, leaving 9 bases of the junction unmatched. From germline, CDR1 is LNHDA and CDR2 SQIVND (reference sequence). The CDR3: CASSPRQGTNEQYF. The DNA for the CDR3 is TGTGCCAGTAGTCCCCGACAGGGTACCAACGAGCAGTACTTC.

The CDR3: CAWMFGDREEKLFF. CDR3 in DNA: TGTGCCTGGATGTTTGGGGACAGGGAAGAAAAACTGTTTTTT. The gene calls are TRBV30 and TRBJ1-4; 9 bases align to TRBD1. The CDR3 spans 14 residues. Unmatched junction bases numbered 8, after V lost 4 bases and J lost 8 bases. Germline V CDR1 and CDR2: GTSNPN, SVGIG (reference sequence).

The chain's CDR3 is CASTLRDTQYF. The CDR3 DNA reads TGTGCCAGCACCCTACGGGATACGCAGTATTTT. The V call is TRBV28, the J call TRBJ2-3; D call uncertain. The germline V and J ends were trimmed by 7 bases and 6 bases, with 8 bases remaining between them. The CDR3 runs 11 residues. Germline CDR1 and CDR2: MDHEN and SYDVKM.

This sequence joins TRBV5-4 and TRBJ1-6, with no clear D. CDR3 length equals 16 residues. The V gene lost 4 bases and the J gene lost 0 bases, with 11 bases spanning the gap. In germline, CDR1 is SGHNT, CDR2 YYREEE (reference sequence). CDR3 protein: CASSPGSGSYNSPLHF. CDR3 DNA sequence: TGTGCCAGCAGCCCTGGGAGTGGCTCCTATAATTCACCCCTCCACTTT.

The chain employs TRBV11-2 and TRBJ1-4; TRBD1 matches at 7 bases. The V gene's germline CDR1 is SGHAT and CDR2 FQNNGV. Germline trimming cut 5 bases from V and 7 bases from J; bases unmatched to any gene: 7. This CDR3 has 14 amino acids. CDR3: CASSRGDRGEKLFF. The CDR3 DNA reads TGTGCCAGCAGCCGCGGGGACAGAGGTGAAAAACTGTTTTTT.